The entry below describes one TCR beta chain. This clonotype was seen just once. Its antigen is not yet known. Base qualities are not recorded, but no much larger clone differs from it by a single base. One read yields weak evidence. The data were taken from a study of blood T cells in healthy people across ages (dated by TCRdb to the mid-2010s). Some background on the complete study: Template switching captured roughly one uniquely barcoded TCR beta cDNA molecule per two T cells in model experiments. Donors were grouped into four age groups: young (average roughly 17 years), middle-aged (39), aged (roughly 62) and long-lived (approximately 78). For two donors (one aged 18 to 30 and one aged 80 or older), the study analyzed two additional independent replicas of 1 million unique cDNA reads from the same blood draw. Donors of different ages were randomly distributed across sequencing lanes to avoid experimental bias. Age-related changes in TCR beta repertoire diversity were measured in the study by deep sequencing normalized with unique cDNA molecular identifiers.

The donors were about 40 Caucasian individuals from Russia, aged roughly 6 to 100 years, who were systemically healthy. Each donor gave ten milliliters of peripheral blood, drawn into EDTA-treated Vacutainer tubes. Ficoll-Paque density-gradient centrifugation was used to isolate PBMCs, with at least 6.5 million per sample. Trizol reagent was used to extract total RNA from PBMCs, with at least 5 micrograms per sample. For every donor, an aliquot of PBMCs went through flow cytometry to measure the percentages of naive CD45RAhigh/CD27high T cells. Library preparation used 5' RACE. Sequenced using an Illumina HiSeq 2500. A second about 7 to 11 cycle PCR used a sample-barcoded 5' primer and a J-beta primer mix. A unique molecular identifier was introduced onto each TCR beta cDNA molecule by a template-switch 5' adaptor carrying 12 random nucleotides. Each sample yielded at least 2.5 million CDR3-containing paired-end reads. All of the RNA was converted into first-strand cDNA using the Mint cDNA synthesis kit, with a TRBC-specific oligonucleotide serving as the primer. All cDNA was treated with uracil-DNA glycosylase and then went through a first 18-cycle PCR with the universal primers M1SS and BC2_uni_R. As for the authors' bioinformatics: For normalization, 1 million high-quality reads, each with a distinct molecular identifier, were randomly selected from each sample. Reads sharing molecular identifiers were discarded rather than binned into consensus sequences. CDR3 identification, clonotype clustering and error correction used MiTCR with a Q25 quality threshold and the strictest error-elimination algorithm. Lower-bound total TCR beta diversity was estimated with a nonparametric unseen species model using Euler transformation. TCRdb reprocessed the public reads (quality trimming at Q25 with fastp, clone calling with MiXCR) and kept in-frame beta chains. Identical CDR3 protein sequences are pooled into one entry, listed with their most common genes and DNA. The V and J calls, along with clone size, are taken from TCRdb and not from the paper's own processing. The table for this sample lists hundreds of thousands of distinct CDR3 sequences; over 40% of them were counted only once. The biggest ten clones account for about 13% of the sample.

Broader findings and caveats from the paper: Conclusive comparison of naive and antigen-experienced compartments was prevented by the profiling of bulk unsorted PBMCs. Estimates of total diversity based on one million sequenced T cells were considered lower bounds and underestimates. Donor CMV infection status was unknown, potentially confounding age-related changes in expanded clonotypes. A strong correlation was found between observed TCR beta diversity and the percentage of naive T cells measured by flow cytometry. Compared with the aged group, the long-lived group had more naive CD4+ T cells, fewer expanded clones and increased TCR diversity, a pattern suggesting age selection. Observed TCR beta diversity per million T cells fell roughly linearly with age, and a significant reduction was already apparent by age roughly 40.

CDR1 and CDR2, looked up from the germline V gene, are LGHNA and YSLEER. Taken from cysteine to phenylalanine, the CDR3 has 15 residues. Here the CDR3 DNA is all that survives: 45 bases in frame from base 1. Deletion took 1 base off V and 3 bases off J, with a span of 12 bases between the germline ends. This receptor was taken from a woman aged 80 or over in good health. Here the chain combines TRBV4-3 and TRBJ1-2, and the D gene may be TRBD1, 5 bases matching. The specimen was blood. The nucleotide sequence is TGCGCCAGCAGCCAAGGGTCGCGGGGGGACTATGGCTACACCTTC. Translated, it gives CASSQGSRGDYGYTF.